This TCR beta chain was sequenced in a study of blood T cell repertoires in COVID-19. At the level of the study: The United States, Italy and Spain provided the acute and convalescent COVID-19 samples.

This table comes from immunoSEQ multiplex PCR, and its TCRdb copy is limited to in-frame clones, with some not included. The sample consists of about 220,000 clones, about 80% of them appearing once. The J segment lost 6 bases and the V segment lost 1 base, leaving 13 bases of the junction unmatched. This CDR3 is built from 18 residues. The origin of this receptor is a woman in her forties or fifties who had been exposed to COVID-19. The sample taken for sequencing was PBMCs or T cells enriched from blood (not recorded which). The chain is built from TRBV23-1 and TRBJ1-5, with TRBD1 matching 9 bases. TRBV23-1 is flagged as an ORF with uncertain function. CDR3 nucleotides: TGCGCCAGCAGTCAATTTTTTTACCGGGACAGGGTAGGTCAGCCCCAGCATTTT. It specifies CASSQFFYRDRVGQPQHF.